Presented here are 26 T cell receptor beta chains from one specimen sequenced in a study of tissue T cells after allogeneic stem cell transplantation. Data came from immunoSEQ multiplex PCR; TCRdb stores just in-frame clones and leaves some out. This sample yields 8,000 to 10,000 clones, of which roughly 60% are seen a single time; around 10% belongs to the top ten. Sequences were derived from tissue from the jejunum, sampled at autopsy. Source of these receptors: a woman aged 18 to 55 with breast cancer.

This clone appeared a few times. V gene TRBV7-2 combines with J gene TRBJ2-1; D not resolved. Germline loops: CDR1 SGHTA, CDR2 FQGNSA. The V end lost 5 bases, the J end lost 6 bases, and 14 bases lay between the germline ends. The CDR3 runs 14 residues. The CDR3 DNA follows: TGTGCCAGCAGCAAAGGATTGGGGTTCAATGAGCAGTTCTTC. Residues: CASSKGLGFNEQFF.

Relative to its sample, this clone is large. This CDR3 is also generated by other DNA sequences in the sample. The V gene is TRBV29-1, the J gene TRBJ1-1, with TRBD1 identical over 8 bases. The CDR3 is 12 amino acids. Per germline, CDR1 SQVTM and CDR2 ANQGSEA. The V and J ends lost 7 bases and 3 bases, in that order; junction bases with no gene match: 4. CDR3 amino acids: CSAVTGDTEAFF. As DNA, the CDR3 is TGCAGCGCCGTGACAGGGGACACTGAAGCTTTCTTT.

This chain links TRBV6-1 with TRBJ1-2, with D possibly TRBD1 on 5 matching bases. CDR3 length: 14 amino acids. The germline V and J ends were trimmed by 1 base and 8 bases, with 14 bases remaining between them. Germline loops: CDR1 MNHNS, CDR2 SASEGT. CDR3 bases: TGTGCCAGCAGTGAAGGAACAGGAAGGCAGGGCTACACCTTC. Amino acid sequence: CASSEGTGRQGYTF.

This clone was detected only a few times. The V call is TRBV18, the J call TRBJ2-1, with 9 bases lining up with TRBD2. The junction had 8 bases not matched to a gene; V was cut back by 4 bases and J by 7 bases. CDR1 is KGHSH and CDR2 is LQKENI in the germline V gene. The CDR3 covers 15 residues. This CDR3 reads CASSLSGGHQNEQFF. DNA of the CDR3: TGTGCCAGCTCACTTAGCGGGGGCCATCAGAATGAGCAGTTCTTC. Variable domain in full (rest from reference TRBV18 and TRBJ2-1): NAGVMQNPRHLVRRRGQEARLRCSPMKGHSHVYWYRQLPEEGLKFMVYLQKENIIDESGMPKERFSAEFPKEGPSILRIQQVVRGDSAAYFCASSLSGGHQNEQFFGPGTRLTVL.

The V gene is TRBV29-1, the J gene TRBJ2-7, with 7 bases matching TRBD2. There are 14 residues in the CDR3. Germline-derived CDR1 and CDR2 are SQVTM and ANQGSEA. J was trimmed by 5 bases and V by 6 bases; bases with no gene match: 13. In DNA form, the CDR3 reads TGCAGCGTCGCTTCTAGACTAGCATTAAACGAGCAGTACTTC. It codes for CSVASRLALNEQYF.

This clone appeared a few times. V is TRBV3-1 (or the pseudogene TRBV3-2) and J is TRBJ2-1, with 7 bases aligning to TRBD2. The CDR3 sequence is 13 residues long. J gave up 11 bases and V 3 bases, and 7 bases lay outside the gene matches. Germline V lookup: CDR1 LGHDT, CDR2 YNNKEL (reference sequence). The CDR3 loop is CASSQLSGNQQFF. CDR3 bases: TGTGCCAGCAGCCAGTTAAGCGGGAATCAGCAGTTCTTC.

CDR3 region: CASSDSIGSERAFF. The CDR3 coding sequence is TGTGCCAGCAGTGACTCGATAGGTTCGGAACGGGCTTTCTTT. This rearrangement joins TRBV6-4 to TRBJ1-1, with D hard to call. CDR3 length: 14 residues. The germline V and J ends were trimmed by 0 bases and 11 bases, with 16 bases remaining between them. Per the germline V gene, CDR1 is MRHNA and CDR2 is SNTAGT.

This chain joins TRBV2 and TRBJ2-3; 7 bases agree with TRBD2. Germline V gene data show CDR1 as SNHLY and CDR2 as FYNNEI. V shed 6 bases and J 2 bases; nucleotides not matched to a gene: 5. The CDR3 is 14 amino acids. CDR3 loop: CASSLAELTDTQYF. DNA of the CDR3: TGTGCCAGCAGCCTAGCGGAGCTCACAGATACGCAGTATTTT.

In this sample, this clone turned up once. The V gene is TRBV20-1, the J gene TRBJ1-6, with D possibly being TRBD1 (5 bases). V was shortened by 3 bases and J by 10 bases, with 7 bases between the two germline ends. The CDR3 extends over 11 amino acids. The germline V gene has CDR1 DFQATT and CDR2 SNEGSKA (reference sequence). The chain's CDR3 is CSARGDSPLHF. In DNA form, the CDR3 reads TGCAGTGCTAGGGGGGACTCACCCCTCCACTTT.

This clone came up a few times. The J gene is TRBJ2-1, the V gene TRBV10-3; 11 bases are a match to TRBD1. CDR1 ENHRY and CDR2 SYGVKD come from the germline V gene. The CDR3 has 16 residues. The V and J ends lost 8 bases and 1 base, in that order; junction bases with no gene match: 7. The CDR3, as DNA: TGTGCCATCGCTGGGACAGGGGGAGGATCCTACAATGAGCAGTTCTTC. As protein: CAIAGTGGGSYNEQFF.

This chain joins TRBV9 and TRBJ1-3; TRBD1 might be the D (5 bases). The V gene's germline CDR1 is SGDLS and CDR2 YYNGEE. Trimming removed 0 bases from V and 4 bases from J, with 11 bases in between. The CDR3 consists of 15 residues. This CDR3 is CASSVGGPGGNTIYF. The CDR3 DNA reads as TGTGCCAGCAGCGTAGGGGGACCCGGGGGAAACACCATATATTTT.

This clone has more than one count but fewer than ten. V gene TRBV21-1 combines with J gene TRBJ2-7; TRBD2, the table's D call, lacks a check against the DNA. TRBV21-1 is deemed a pseudogene. CDR3 length: 20 residues. The CDR3 nucleotides read TGTGCCAGCAGCAGTAAGGGGACGACTAGCGGGACTACCCCGTCCTACGAGCAGTACTTC. This translates into CASSSKGTTSGTTPSYEQYF.

V and J are TRBV6-1 and TRBJ2-3; 10 nucleotides match TRBD2. Per germline, CDR1 MNHNS and CDR2 SASEGT. The CDR3 runs 15 residues. Trimming cost V 6 bases and J 7 bases; bases outside gene matches: 10. The DNA of the CDR3 is TGTGCCAGCAGAGGGCCTAGCGGGAGCCCGCATACGCAGTATTTT. This encodes CASRGPSGSPHTQYF.

This clone was seen more than once but under ten times. The rearrangement joins TRBV18 to TRBJ1-2; no firm D call. The germline gives CDR1 KGHSH, CDR2 LQKENI. The CDR3 has 14 residues. V was clipped by 3 bases and J by 3 bases, with 11 bases between them. DNA of the CDR3: TGTGCCAGCTCACCGTCAGTGGCGGACTATGGCTACACCTTC. Protein product: CASSPSVADYGYTF.

CDR3 loop: CASNPRGNTGELFF. DNA for the CDR3: TGTGCCAGCAACCCCCGGGGTAACACCGGGGAGCTGTTTTTT. This sequence joins TRBV9 and TRBJ2-2; D is possibly TRBD2 (5 bases). Germline CDR1 SGDLS, CDR2 YYNGEE. Trimming removed 6 bases at V and 2 bases at J, with 11 bases between. This CDR3 comprises 14 residues.

V gene TRBV5-5 combines with J gene TRBJ2-5; D tentatively fits TRBD1 or TRBD2 (5 bases each). The CDR3 length is 16 residues. Trimming left V 2 bases short and J 5 bases short, with 19 bases between. The germline V gene encodes CDR1 SGHKS and CDR2 YYEKEE (reference sequence). CDR3 sequence: CASSFGTASLGETQYF. The CDR3 DNA sequence: TGTGCCAGCAGCTTTGGGACGGCCTCCCTGGGGGAGACCCAGTACTTC.

The chain combines TRBV5-1 with TRBJ2-7; TRBD1 matches at 7 bases. The V and J ends lost 1 base and 5 bases, in that order; junction bases with no gene match: 6. CDR3 length equals 14 residues. CDR1 and CDR2 (germline): SGHRS, YFSETQ. In DNA form, the CDR3 reads TGCGCCAGCAGCTTGCGGCAGGGGGTCGACGAGCAGTACTTC. Protein: CASSLRQGVDEQYF. Full variable domain (outside the CDR3, taken from reference TRBV5-1 and TRBJ2-7): KAGVTQTPRYLIKTRGQQVTLSCSPISGHRSVSWYQQTPGQGLQFLFEYFSETQRNKGNFPGRFSGRQFSNSRSEMNVSTLELGDSALYLCASSLRQGVDEQYFGPGTRLTVT.

This chain connects TRBV29-1 to TRBJ2-3; perhaps D is TRBD1 or TRBD2 (5 bases each). The germline gives CDR1 SQVTM, CDR2 ANQGSEA. V was clipped by 6 bases and J by 3 bases, with 13 bases between them. The CDR3 totals 13 residues. CDR3 sequence reads: CSVRAGRTDTQYF. CDR3 bases: TGCAGCGTCCGGGCAGGGAGAACAGATACGCAGTATTTT.

This clone turned up a few times. This chain joins TRBV5-1 and TRBJ2-5; weak D call: TRBD2 (5 bases). This CDR3 comprises 13 residues. Germline CDR1 reads SGHRS; CDR2 reads YFSETQ. V was shortened by 0 bases and J by 5 bases, with 8 bases between the two germline ends. CDR3 residues: CASSLGVAETQYF. CDR3 coding DNA: TGCGCCAGCAGCTTGGGGGTAGCGGAGACCCAGTACTTC.

The chain has TRBV6-1 and TRBJ2-3, with 9 bases fitting TRBD1. Germline assignment: CDR1 MNHNS and CDR2 SASEGT. J lost 1 base, V lost 2 bases, and 4 bases had no gene match. The CDR3 totals 16 residues. In DNA form, the CDR3 reads TGTGCCAGCAGTGAAACTACAGGGGGCGGCACAGATACGCAGTATTTT. This codes for CASSETTGGGTDTQYF.

The chain links TRBV12-2 to TRBJ1-1; the table's D call, TRBD1, has no DNA check behind it. TRBV12-2 is noted as a pseudogene. The CDR3 has 15 amino acids. The CDR3 DNA reads TGTGCAAGTCGCCCTCCCAGGGGGGTCTGGACTGAAGCTTTCTTT. Residues: CASRPPRGVWTEAFF.

CDR3 coding DNA: TGTGCCAGCAGCGTAGTATTCGCCTCTTACAATGAGCAGTTCTTC. Encoded protein: CASSVVFASYNEQFF. V gene TRBV9 combines with J gene TRBJ2-1; D unresolved. CDR3 length: 15 amino acids. CDR1 SGDLS and CDR2 YYNGEE come from the germline V gene. Deletions cut 0 bases from V and 4 bases from J, with 11 bases between.

This clone was recorded only once. The chain employs TRBV30 and TRBJ2-2, with D perhaps matching TRBD1 (5 bases). Germline V gives CDR1 GTSNPN, CDR2 SVGIG (reference sequence). CDR3 size: 14 residues. Trimming took off 2 bases at V and 6 bases at J, with 13 bases between the two ends. CDR3 coding DNA: TGTGCCTGGAGTCTATCCCGCAGGGCCGGGGAGCTGTTTTTT. Protein product: CAWSLSRRAGELFF.

This clone was seen only a few times. This sequence joins TRBV9 and TRBJ2-3; 12 nucleotides align to TRBD2. Germline V gene data show CDR1 as SGDLS and CDR2 as YYNGEE. The J segment lost 2 bases and the V segment lost 0 bases, leaving 4 bases of the junction unmatched. The CDR3 runs 17 residues. DNA for the CDR3: TGTGCCAGCAGCGTAGAGGCTAGCGGGAGGGTCACAGATACGCAGTATTTT. This codes for CASSVEASGRVTDTQYF. Supplemented by reference TRBV9 and TRBJ2-3, the full variable domain reads DSGVTQTPKHLITATGQRVTLRCSPRSGDLSVYWYQQSLDQGLQFLIQYYNGEERAKGNILERFSAQQFPDLHSELNLSSLELGDSALYFCASSVEASGRVTDTQYFGPGTRLTVL.

The chain joins TRBV7-8 to TRBJ2-3, with a tentative D call TRBD2 (6 bases). The CDR3 length is 12 residues. Trimming stripped 5 bases from V and 5 bases from J, with 8 bases between. CDR1 is SGHVS and CDR2 is FQNEAQ in the germline V gene. The CDR3: CASSPGLDTQYF. CDR3 coding DNA: TGTGCCAGCAGCCCGGGACTAGATACGCAGTATTTT.

The chain carries TRBV15 and TRBJ1-3; no clear D. Germline V gives CDR1 LNHNV, CDR2 YYDKDF (reference sequence). This CDR3 is built from 13 residues. The ends were cut back, 3 bases at V and 3 bases at J, with 6 bases in the middle. The CDR3 nucleotides are TGTGCCACCAGCAGGATCAATGGAAACACCATATATTTT. Protein product: CATSRINGNTIYF.